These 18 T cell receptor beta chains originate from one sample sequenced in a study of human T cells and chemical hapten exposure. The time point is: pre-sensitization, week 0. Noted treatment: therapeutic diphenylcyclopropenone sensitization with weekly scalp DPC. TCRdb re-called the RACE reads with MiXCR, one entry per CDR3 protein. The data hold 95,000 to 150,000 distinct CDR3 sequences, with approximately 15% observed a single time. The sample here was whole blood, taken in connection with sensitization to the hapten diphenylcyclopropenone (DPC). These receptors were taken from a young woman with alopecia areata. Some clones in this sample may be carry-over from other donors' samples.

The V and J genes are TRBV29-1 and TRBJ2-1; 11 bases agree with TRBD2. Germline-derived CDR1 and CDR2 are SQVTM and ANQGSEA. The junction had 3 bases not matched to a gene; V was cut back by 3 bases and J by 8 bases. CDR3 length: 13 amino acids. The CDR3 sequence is CSVDLAGGHEQFF. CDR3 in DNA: TGCAGCGTTGACCTAGCGGGGGGCCATGAGCAGTTCTTC.

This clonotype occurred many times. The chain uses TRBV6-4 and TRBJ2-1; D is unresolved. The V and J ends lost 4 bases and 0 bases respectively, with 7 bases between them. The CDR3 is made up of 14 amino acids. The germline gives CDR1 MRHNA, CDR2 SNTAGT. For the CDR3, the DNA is TGTGCCAGCAGTGTCGACTCCTCCTACAATGAGCAGTTCTTC. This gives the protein CASSVDSSYNEQFF.

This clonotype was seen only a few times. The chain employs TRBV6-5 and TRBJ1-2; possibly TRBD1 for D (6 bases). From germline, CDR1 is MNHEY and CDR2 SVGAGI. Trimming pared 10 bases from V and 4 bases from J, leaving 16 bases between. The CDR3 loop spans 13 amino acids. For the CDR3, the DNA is TGTGCCACCCTAAGGGGGGGGTCCTATGGCTACACCTTC. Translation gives CATLRGGSYGYTF.

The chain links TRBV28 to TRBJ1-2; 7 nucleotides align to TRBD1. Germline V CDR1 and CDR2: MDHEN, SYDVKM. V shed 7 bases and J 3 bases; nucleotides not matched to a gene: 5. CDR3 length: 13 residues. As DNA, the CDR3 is TGTGCCAGCACATCCCAGGGGGACTATGGCTACACCTTC. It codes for CASTSQGDYGYTF.

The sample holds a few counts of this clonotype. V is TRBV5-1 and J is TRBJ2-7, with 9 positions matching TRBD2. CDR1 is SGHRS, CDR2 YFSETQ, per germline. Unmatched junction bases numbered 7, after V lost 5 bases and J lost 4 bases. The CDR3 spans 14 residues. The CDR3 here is CASRYLAGTYEQYF. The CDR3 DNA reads TGCGCCAGCAGGTACCTAGCGGGGACTTACGAGCAGTACTTC.

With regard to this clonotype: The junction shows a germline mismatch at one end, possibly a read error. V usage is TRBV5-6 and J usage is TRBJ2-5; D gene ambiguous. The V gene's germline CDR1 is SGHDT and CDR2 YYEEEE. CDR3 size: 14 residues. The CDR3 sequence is CASRPDGFQETQYF. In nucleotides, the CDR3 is TGTGCTAGCAGGCCGGACGGATTCCAAGAGACCCAGTACTTC.

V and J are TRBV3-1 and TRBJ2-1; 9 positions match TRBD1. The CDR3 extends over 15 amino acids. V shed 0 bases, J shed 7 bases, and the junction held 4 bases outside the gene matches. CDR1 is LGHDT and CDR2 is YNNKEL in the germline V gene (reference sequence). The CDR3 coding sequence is TGTGCCAGCAGCCAAGAAGGGACAGGGAGAAATGAGCAGTTCTTC. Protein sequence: CASSQEGTGRNEQFF.

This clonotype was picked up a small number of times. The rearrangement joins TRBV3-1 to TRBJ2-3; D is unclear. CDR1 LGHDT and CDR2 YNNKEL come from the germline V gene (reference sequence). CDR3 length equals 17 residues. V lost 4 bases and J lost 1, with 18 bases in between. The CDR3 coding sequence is TGTGCCAGCAGCCCCATTGAGCTAGTCCCCCGCACAGATACGCAGTATTTT. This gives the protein CASSPIELVPRTDTQYF.

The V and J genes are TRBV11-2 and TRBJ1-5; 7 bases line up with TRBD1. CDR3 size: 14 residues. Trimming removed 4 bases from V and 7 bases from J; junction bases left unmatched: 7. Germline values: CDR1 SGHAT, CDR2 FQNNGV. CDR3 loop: CASSSTGQGQPQHF. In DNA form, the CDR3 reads TGTGCCAGCAGCTCGACAGGGCAGGGGCAGCCCCAGCATTTT.

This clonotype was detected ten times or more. The CDR3 reads CASSPPNGRDTEAFF. The CDR3 DNA follows: TGTGCCAGCTCACCACCGAACGGGCGGGACACTGAAGCTTTCTTT. The V gene is TRBV18, the J gene TRBJ1-1; no definite D call. V lost 0 bases and J lost 3, with 11 bases in between. The germline V gene encodes CDR1 KGHSH and CDR2 LQKENI. The CDR3 spans 15 residues.

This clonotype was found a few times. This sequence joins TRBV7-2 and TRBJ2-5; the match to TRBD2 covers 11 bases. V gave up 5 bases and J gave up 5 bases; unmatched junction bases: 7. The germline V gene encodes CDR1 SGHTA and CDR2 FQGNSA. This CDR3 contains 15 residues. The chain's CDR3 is CASSQTSGGYETQYF. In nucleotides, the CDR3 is TGTGCCAGCAGCCAAACTAGCGGGGGTTACGAGACCCAGTACTTC.

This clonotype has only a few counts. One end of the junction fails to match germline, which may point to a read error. The CDR3 nucleotides read TGCCCGGGAACACGCCGCCCTGGGGGGACTGAAGCTTTCTTT. As protein: CPGTRRPGGTEAFF. The chain recombines TRBV27 with TRBJ1-1; TRBD1 is a possible D gene (5 bases). Germline assignment: CDR1 MNHEY and CDR2 SMNVEV (reference sequence). The CDR3 spans 14 residues.

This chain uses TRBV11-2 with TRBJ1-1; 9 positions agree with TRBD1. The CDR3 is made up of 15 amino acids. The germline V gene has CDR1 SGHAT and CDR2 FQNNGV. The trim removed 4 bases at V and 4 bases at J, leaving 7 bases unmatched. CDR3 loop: CASSSHRGQVTEAFF. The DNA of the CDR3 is TGTGCCAGCAGCTCTCACAGGGGGCAAGTCACTGAAGCTTTCTTT.

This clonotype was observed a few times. The CDR3 spells CASSVMMTGGTGELFF. Written as DNA, the CDR3 is TGTGCCAGCAGCGTAATGATGACAGGGGGCACCGGGGAGCTGTTTTTT. The chain combines TRBV9 with TRBJ2-2, with 9 bases lining up with TRBD1. CDR3 length: 16 amino acids. Per germline, CDR1 SGDLS and CDR2 YYNGEE. The junction had 5 bases not matched to a gene; V was cut back by 1 base and J by 4 bases.

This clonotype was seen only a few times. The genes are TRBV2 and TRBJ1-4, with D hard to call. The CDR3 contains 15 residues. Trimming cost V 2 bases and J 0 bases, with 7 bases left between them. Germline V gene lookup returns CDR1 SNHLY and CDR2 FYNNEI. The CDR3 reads CASSELDSTNEKLFF. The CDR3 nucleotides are TGTGCCAGCAGTGAATTGGATTCAACTAATGAAAAACTGTTTTTT. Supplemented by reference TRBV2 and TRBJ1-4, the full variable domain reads EPEVTQTPSHQVTQMGQEVILRCVPISNHLYFYWYRQILGQKVEFLVSFYNNEISEKSEIFDDQFSVERPDGSNFTLKIRSTKLEDSAMYFCASSELDSTNEKLFFGSGTQLSVL.

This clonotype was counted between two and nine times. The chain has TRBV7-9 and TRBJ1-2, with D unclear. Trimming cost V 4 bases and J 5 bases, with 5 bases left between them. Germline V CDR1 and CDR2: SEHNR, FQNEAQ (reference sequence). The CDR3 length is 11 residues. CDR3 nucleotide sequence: TGTGCCAGCAGCTCCTATTATGGCTACACCTTC. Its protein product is CASSSYYGYTF. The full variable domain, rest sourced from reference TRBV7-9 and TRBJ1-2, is DTGVSQNPRHKITKRGQNVTFRCDPISEHNRLYWYRQTLGQGPEFLTYFQNEAQLEKSRLLSDRFSAERPKGSFSTLEIQRTEQGDSAMYLCASSSYYGYTFGSGTRLTVV.

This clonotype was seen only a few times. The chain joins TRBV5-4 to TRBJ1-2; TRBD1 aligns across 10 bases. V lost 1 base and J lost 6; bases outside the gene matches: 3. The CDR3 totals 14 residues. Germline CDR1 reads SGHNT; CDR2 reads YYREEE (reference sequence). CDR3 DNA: TGTGCCAGCAGCTTGTCGGGACAGGGGCATGGCTACACCTTC. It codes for CASSLSGQGHGYTF.

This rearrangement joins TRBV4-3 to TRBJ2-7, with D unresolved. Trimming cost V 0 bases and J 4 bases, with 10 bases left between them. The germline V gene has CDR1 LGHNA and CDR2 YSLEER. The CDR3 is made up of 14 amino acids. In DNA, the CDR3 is TGCGCCAGCAGCCAAGACTGGGGAAGGTACGAGCAGTACTTC. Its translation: CASSQDWGRYEQYF.